This entry is about one T cell receptor (beta chain). No antigen is known for it. No per-base quality is available; no much larger clone lies one base away. PBMCs were isolated by density centrifugation and stained for CD3, CD4 and CD8, and CD4+ and CD8+ T cells were sorted on a FACSAria. Scalp biopsies and blood samples were provided by unaffected controls. CDR1 and CDR2, per the germline V gene, are SNHLY and FYNNEI. Trimming removed 3 bases from V and 5 bases from J, leaving 10 bases between the germline ends. Inclusive of the bounding cysteine and phenylalanine, the CDR3 is 13 residues long. Only the CDR3 portion is preserved as DNA: 39 bases, with reading frame beginning at the first base. This sample was included in a study of CD8+ T cells in alopecia areata (dated by TCRdb to 2017 to 2018). Study-level background: In both human patients and the C3H/HeJ mouse model, the study applied high-throughput TCRbeta sequencing to look at T cell clonal expansion in alopecia areata. In humans, TCRbeta sequencing was performed on scalp tissue and on sorted CD4+ and CD8+ peripheral blood T cells from healthy controls and from patients with patchy or totalis/universalis alopecia areata. Clonality in the scalp was compared among normal scalp (n=4), patchy alopecia areata scalp (n=8), and alopecia totalis/universalis scalp (n=8). RNA was extracted with the PAXgene miRNA kit for fixed scalp, the miRNeasy kit for PBMCs, and the RNeasy kit for mouse skin. immunoSEQ multiplex PCR using 35 Vbeta forward primers and 13 Jbeta reverse primers was used to amplify TCRbeta CDR3 regions.

Study-wide findings and limitations: Shared TCR sequences between patients were less evident than in mice, which may be partly attributable to HLA diversity in the patient population. Compared with normal scalp, lesional scalp had higher clonality and more expanded CD8+ clones, particularly in alopecia totalis/universalis, a pattern that suggests antigenic drive. Resident alphabeta T cells in normal human skin are also sequenced, complicating scalp TCR repertoire analysis, unlike mouse skin dominated by gammadelta T cells.

Preparation of the library involved the immunoSEQ multiplex PCR assay. To provide template for TCR sequencing, every sample had RNA extracted and reverse transcribed into cDNA. SuperScript III was used for first-strand cDNA synthesis, primed with a 2:1 mix of oligo-dT and random hexamers. A synthetic immune receptor repertoire was used to gauge amplification bias, and whatever bias remained was removed computationally. The source study handled its data this way. Raw reads were preprocessed to remove errors, and CDR3 was defined according to IMGT conventions as the region from the conserved cysteine to phenylalanine. Clonality was computed by normalizing Shannon entropy by log2 of the number of productive unique TCRs and subtracting the result from 1. Scalp TCRbeta sequences were cross-referenced with sorted blood CD4 and CD8 repertoires so that the CD4 or CD8 identity of scalp clones could be inferred. The table comes from immuneACCESS by way of TCRdb, which keeps in-frame sequences with V and J called. Part of the clones is missing from these tables; in studies checked, under half for an unresolved V gene and the rest for unknown reasons. V, J and clone size reflect that table, while D and trimming were determined from the DNA. The sample includes about 110,000 clones, with roughly 64% observed a single time. Clones ranked in the top ten supply 20% to 25% of the sample.

Material: CD8+ T cells sorted from blood. This TCR was recovered from a human donor in good health. The V gene is TRBV2 and the J gene is TRBJ2-5, and perhaps TRBD2 as D gene, on 6 matching bases. The CDR3 region reads CASSEEGLETQYF. The bases read TGTGCCAGCAGTGAGGAGGGCCTGGAGACCCAGTACTTC.